This T cell receptor (beta chain) was captured by sequencing in a study of identical twins. Study-wide results and limits: The models systematically underestimated how much out-of-frame TCR alpha was shared in monozygotic twins. Insertions ran lower in abundant cord blood beta clonotypes, though not in memory repertoires. Out-of-frame alpha sequences that twins shared showed excess low generation probability.

This CDR3 has 14 amino acids. Per the germline V gene, CDR1 is MNHEY and CDR2 is SMNVEV (reference sequence). V was cut by 5 bases and J by 2 bases, with 13 bases left in between. TCRdb ran MiXCR on the 5' RACE reads and lists one entry per CDR3 protein. The data show approximately 1.8 million distinct CDR3 sequences, about 32% seen once. This clonotype was seen a few times. What it binds is not known. The sequencing sample was made of cord blood. The chain combines TRBV27 with TRBJ2-7; TRBD1 might be the D (6 bases). The origin of this receptor is a newborn girl in good health. The CDR3 DNA is TGTGCCAGCAGTGCAGGGGTTAGCACCTACGAGCAGTACTTC. Translated: CASSAGVSTYEQYF.